The rows below give T cell receptor beta chains drawn from one sample of a study of blood T cell repertoires in COVID-19. Generated by immunoSEQ multiplex PCR, the TCRdb table keeps only in-frame clones and is missing some. The repertoire holds 160,000 or so clones, around 92% seen once, with roughly 2.8% in the top ten. Sequenced material: peripheral blood. These receptors were collected from a man aged 60 to 75 with acute or convalescent COVID-19. The conserved cysteine and the conserved F or W are not part of the CDR3 here.

AGRGTGNTIY | TRBJ1-3 | TRBV2 | 10
ASSYSSSGGNYGYT | TRBJ1-2 | TRBV6-5 | 14
ASSIGTYEQY | TRBJ2-7 | TRBV19 | 10
ASSPPVYQGARGYGYT | TRBJ1-2 | TRBV18 | 16
ASSQDLAENSPLH | TRBJ1-6 | TRBV4-1 | 13
ASSSWDRGYNEQF | TRBJ2-1 | TRBV5-6 | 13
ASRGTGSGTDTQY | TRBJ2-3 | TRBV5-4 | 13
ASGDNGYEQY | TRBJ2-7 | TRBV7-2 | 10
AWSRGAGYEQY | TRBJ2-7 | TRBV30 | 11
ASSQDGGGYNEQF | TRBJ2-1 | TRBV4-2 | 13
ASRVLRDYTRVGDQPQH | TRBJ1-5 | TRBV19 | 17
ASSPHGGLNTEAF | TRBJ1-1 | TRBV9 | 13
ASSQDRLAGGATSYEQY | TRBJ2-7 | TRBV4-1 | 17
ASSLGRRNTDTQY | TRBJ2-3 | TRBV13 | 13
ASSLVYRRQSYEQY | TRBJ2-7 | TRBV11-2 | 14